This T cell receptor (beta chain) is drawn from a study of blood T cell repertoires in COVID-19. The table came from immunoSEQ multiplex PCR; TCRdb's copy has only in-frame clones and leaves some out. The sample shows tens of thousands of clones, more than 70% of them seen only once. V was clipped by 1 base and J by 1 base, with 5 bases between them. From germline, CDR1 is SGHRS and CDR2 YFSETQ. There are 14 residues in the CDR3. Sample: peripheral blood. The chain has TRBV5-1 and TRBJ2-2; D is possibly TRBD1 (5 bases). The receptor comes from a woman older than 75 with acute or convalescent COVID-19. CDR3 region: CASSLQGNTGELFF. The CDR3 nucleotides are TGCGCCAGCAGCTTGCAGGGGAACACCGGGGAGCTGTTTTTT.